These T cell receptor beta chains were read from a single sample in a study of OX40 agonist ivuxolimab in advanced cancers. Method: immunoSEQ multiplex PCR; TCRdb's copy keeps in-frame clones and lacks some. The data contain around 90,000 clones, roughly 87% of them seen just once; the ten biggest clones take up under 0.35%. This sample comprised CD4+ or CD8+ T cells sorted from blood, obtained in a trial of the OX40 agonist ivuxolimab. The receptors shown here come from an adult with an advanced solid tumor such as melanoma, head and neck, liver or kidney cancer. CDR3s include the opening cysteine and the closing phenylalanine or tryptophan. The D gene is left open where the match is weak.

v_gene: TRBV6-1
j_gene: TRBJ2-3
d_gene: TRBD2
CDR3aa: CASSATSGRPDTQYF

v_gene: TRBV4-2
j_gene: TRBJ2-3
d_gene: .
CDR3aa: CASSQEGGGGPSDTQYF

v_gene: TRBV27
j_gene: TRBJ2-7
d_gene: .
CDR3aa: CASSTSQGYEQYF

v_gene: TRBV27
j_gene: TRBJ2-1
d_gene: TRBD2
CDR3aa: CASSYLAGGSNEQFF

v_gene: TRBV2
j_gene: TRBJ2-7
d_gene: .
CDR3aa: CASSEAEVGGHPSYEQYF

v_gene: TRBV5-8
j_gene: TRBJ1-5
d_gene: .
CDR3aa: CASSLPQGDGNQPQHF

v_gene: TRBV5-1
j_gene: TRBJ1-3
d_gene: TRBD1
CDR3aa: CASTSGQPGNTIYF

v_gene: TRBV6-5
j_gene: TRBJ1-2
d_gene: .
CDR3aa: CASSRQANYGYTF

v_gene: TRBV2
j_gene: TRBJ2-1
d_gene: .
CDR3aa: CASSENPLLAIPPYNEQFF

v_gene: TRBV5-1
j_gene: .
d_gene: TRBD1
CDR3aa: CASSWGQGALGEQYF

v_gene: TRBV19
j_gene: TRBJ1-5
d_gene: .
CDR3aa: CASNTGVSNQPQHF

v_gene: TRBV19
j_gene: TRBJ1-1
d_gene: .
CDR3aa: CASSPRVEVTEAFF

v_gene: TRBV6-4
j_gene: TRBJ2-1
d_gene: TRBD2
CDR3aa: CASSDSRLAGRYEQFF

v_gene: TRBV5-1
j_gene: TRBJ2-3
d_gene: .
CDR3aa: CASSSEEGNRKYF

v_gene: TRBV6-6
j_gene: TRBJ2-7
d_gene: TRBD1
CDR3aa: CASSPDREGGYEQYF

v_gene: TRBV2
j_gene: TRBJ1-5
d_gene: .
CDR3aa: CASGGLLNQPQHF

v_gene: TRBV15
j_gene: TRBJ2-5
d_gene: TRBD2
CDR3aa: CATSRGPLLTSGGPRETQYF

v_gene: TRBV9
j_gene: TRBJ2-1
d_gene: TRBD1
CDR3aa: CASSVVGQGSNEQFF

v_gene: TRBV5-1
j_gene: TRBJ2-1
d_gene: .
CDR3aa: CASSLVRSSYNEQFF

v_gene: TRBV19
j_gene: TRBJ2-4
d_gene: TRBD2
CDR3aa: CASSIEASGGAFVKNIQYF

v_gene: TRBV11-3
j_gene: TRBJ2-3
d_gene: TRBD2
CDR3aa: CASSFDSGADTQYF

v_gene: TRBV5-6
j_gene: TRBJ2-3
d_gene: TRBD2
CDR3aa: CASSTFSGGAVGTDTQYF

v_gene: TRBV2
j_gene: TRBJ2-4
d_gene: TRBD2
CDR3aa: CASTKGTSGGAQNIQYF

v_gene: TRBV19
j_gene: TRBJ1-3
d_gene: .
CDR3aa: CASIGRNSGNTIYF

v_gene: TRBV2
j_gene: TRBJ1-1
d_gene: .
CDR3aa: CASQRQDEAFF